This T cell receptor beta chain was found in a study of OX40 agonist ivuxolimab in advanced cancers. Study-wide context: About 44% of patients had received prior checkpoint inhibitor therapy.

Only in-frame clones appear in the TCRdb table, and some are missing; sequencing was by immunoSEQ multiplex PCR. The sample lists roughly 55,000 clones; roughly 80% were seen once. General observations from the study: Also showing low normalized T-cell clonal expansion were some of the nonresponders. Expanded clones belonging to CD8+ T cells outnumbered, on average, those of CD4+.

CDR1 and CDR2 (germline): SNHLY, FYNNEI. CDR3 length: 14 amino acids. J was trimmed by 8 bases and V by 4 bases; bases with no gene match: 6. Details on this clone: Its matching antigen is unknown.

V is TRBV2 and J is TRBJ2-1; TRBD1 matches at 9 bases. The clonotype was recovered from an adult with an advanced solid tumor such as melanoma, head and neck, liver or kidney cancer. Sequencing was performed on CD4+ or CD8+ T cells sorted from blood, taken in a trial of the OX40 agonist ivuxolimab. The CDR3 here is CASSGTGGRHEQFF. The CDR3 DNA is TGTGCCAGCAGTGGAACAGGGGGCCGTCATGAGCAGTTCTTC.